This T cell receptor (beta chain) derives from a study of monozygotic twins with inflammatory bowel disease. Making cDNA involved eight separate reactions per sample. TCRdb processed the 5' RACE reads again and assigns one entry to each CDR3 protein, with no DNA. The table lists 440,000 or so distinct CDR3 sequences, with roughly 2.5% in the top ten. This CDR3 is 15 amino acids long. Germline lookup yields CDR1 SGHRS and CDR2 YFSETQ. Whole-study findings and limits: Relative to healthy twins, IBD patients had fewer clonotypes in common with others, a gap that was especially apparent with disease activity.

Turning to this clonotype: Its specificity is unknown.

Sequencing was performed on blood. The TCR was taken from a human donor with ulcerative colitis or Crohn's disease, or a healthy co-twin of an affected twin (not recorded which). The V gene is TRBV5-1, the J gene TRBJ2-2; the D call from TCRdb, TRBD2, cannot be confirmed without DNA. CDR3: CASSLGTTTIGELFF.